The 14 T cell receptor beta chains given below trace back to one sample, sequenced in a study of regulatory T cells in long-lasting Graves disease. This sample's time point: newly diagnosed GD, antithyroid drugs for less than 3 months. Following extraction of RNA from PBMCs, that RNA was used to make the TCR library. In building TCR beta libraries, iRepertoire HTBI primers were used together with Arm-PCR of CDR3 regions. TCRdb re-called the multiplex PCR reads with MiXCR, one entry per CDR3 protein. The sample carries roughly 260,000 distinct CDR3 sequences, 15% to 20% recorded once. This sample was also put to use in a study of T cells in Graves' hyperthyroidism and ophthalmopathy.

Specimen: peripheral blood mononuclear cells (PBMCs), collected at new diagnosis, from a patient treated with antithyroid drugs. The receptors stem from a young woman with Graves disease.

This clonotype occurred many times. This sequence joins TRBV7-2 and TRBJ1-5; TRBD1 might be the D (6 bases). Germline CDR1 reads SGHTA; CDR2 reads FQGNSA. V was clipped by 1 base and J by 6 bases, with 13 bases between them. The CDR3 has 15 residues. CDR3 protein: CASSLGTGAAQPQHF. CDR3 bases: TGTGCCAGCAGCTTAGGGACGGGGGCGGCTCAGCCCCAGCATTTT.

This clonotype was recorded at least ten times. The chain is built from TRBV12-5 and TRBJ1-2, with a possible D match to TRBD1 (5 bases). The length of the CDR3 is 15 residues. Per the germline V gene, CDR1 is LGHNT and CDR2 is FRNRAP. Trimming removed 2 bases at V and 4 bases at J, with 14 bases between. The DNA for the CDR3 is TGTGCTAGTGGTTTGCCTCGGGGGACCATCTATGGCTACACCTTC. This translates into CASGLPRGTIYGYTF.

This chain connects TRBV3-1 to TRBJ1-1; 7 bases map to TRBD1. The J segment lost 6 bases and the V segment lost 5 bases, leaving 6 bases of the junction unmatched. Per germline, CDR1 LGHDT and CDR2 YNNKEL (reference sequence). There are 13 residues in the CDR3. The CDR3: CASSRDRGPEAFF. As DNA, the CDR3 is TGTGCCAGCAGCAGGGACAGAGGCCCTGAAGCTTTCTTT.

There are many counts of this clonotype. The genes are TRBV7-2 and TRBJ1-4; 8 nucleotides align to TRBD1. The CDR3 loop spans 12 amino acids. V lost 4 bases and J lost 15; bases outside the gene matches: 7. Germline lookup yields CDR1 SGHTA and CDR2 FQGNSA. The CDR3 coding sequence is TGTGCCAGCAGCTCGGATAGGACAGGGATGTTTTTT. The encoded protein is CASSSDRTGMFF.

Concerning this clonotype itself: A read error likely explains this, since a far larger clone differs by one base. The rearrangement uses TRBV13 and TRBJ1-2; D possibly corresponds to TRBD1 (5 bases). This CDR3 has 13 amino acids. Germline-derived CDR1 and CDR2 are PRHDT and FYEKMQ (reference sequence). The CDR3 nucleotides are TGTGCCAGCAGTTACGGGAGGGGCTCTGGCTACGCCTTC. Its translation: CASSYGRGSGYAF.

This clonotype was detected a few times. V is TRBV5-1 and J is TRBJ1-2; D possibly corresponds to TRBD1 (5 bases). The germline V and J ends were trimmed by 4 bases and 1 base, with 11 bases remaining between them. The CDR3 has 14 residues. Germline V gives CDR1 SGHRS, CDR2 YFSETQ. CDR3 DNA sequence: TGCGCCAGCAGCGAGGGACGCCTTAACTATGGCTACACCTTC. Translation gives CASSEGRLNYGYTF.

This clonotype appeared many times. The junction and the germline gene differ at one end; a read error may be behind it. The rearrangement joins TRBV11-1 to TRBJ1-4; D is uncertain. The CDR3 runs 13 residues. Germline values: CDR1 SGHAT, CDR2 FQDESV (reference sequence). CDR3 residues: CASSRVANEKLFF. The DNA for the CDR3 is TGTGCCAGCAGCCGTGTGGCTAATGAAAAGCTGTTTTTT.

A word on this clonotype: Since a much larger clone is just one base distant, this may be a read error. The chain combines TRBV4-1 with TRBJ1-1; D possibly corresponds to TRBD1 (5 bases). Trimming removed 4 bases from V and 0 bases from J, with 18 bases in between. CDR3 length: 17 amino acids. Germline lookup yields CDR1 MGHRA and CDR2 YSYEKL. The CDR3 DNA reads TGCGCCAGCAGCCCTCAGGGTCGGCGGCCAATGAACACTGAAGCTTTCTTT. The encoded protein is CASSPQGRRPMNTEAFF.

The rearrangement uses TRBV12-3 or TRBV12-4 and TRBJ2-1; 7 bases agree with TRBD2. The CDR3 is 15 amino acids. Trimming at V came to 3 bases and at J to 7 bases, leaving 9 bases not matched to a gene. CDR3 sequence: CASSFSSGGGNEQFF. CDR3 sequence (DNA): TGTGCCAGCAGTTTTTCGTCGGGGGGAGGGAATGAGCAGTTCTTC.

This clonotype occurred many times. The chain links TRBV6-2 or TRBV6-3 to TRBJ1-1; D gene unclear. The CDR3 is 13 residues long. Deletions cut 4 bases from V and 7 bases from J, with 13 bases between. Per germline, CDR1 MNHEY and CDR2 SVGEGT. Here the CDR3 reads CASSWGVGREAFF. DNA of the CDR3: TGTGCCAGCAGTTGGGGTGTTGGGCGTGAAGCTTTCTTT.

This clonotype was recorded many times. This chain's CDR3 is CASSPPPGRGNTIYF. The CDR3 coding sequence is TGTGCCAGCTCACCACCCCCAGGGAGGGGAAACACCATATATTTT. V and J are TRBV18 and TRBJ1-3; D is perhaps TRBD1 (5 bases). Per the germline V gene, CDR1 is KGHSH and CDR2 is LQKENI. V lost 0 bases to trimming and J lost 4 bases, with 10 bases between them. The CDR3 runs 15 residues.

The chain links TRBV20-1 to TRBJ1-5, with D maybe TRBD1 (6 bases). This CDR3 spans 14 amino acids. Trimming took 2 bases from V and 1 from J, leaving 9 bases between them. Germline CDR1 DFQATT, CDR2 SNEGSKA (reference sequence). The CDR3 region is CSARQGGSNQPQHF. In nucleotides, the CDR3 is TGCAGTGCTAGACAAGGGGGAAGCAATCAGCCCCAGCATTTT.

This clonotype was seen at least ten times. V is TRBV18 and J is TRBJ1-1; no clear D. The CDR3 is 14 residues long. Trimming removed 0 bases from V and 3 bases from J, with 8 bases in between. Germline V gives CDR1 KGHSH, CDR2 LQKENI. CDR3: CASSPPGLYTEAFF. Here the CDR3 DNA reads TGTGCCAGCTCACCACCGGGCTTGTACACTGAAGCTTTCTTT.

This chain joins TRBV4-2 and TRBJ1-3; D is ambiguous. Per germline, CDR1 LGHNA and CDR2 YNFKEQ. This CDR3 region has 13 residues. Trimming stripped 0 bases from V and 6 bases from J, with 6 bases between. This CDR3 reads CASSQDPQNTIYF. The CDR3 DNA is TGTGCCAGCAGCCAAGACCCTCAAAACACCATATATTTT.